This TCR beta chain was sequenced for a study of regulatory T cells in long-lasting Graves disease. This clonotype has ten or more counts. The CDR3 totals 16 residues. Trimming removed 7 bases from V and 5 bases from J, with 22 bases in between. The time point denotes: newly diagnosed GD, antithyroid drugs for less than 3 months. From RNA extracted from PBMCs, the TCR library was made. Investigators report Graves' disease was diagnosed under American Thyroid Association guidelines. According to the study, TCR beta libraries were built with iRepertoire HTBI primers and CDR3-region Arm-PCR. One entry per CDR3 protein results from TCRdb running MiXCR on the multiplex PCR reads. The table includes around 250,000 distinct CDR3 sequences, roughly 21% detected once.

The chain uses TRBV12-3 or TRBV12-4 and TRBJ2-3; TRBD1 is a possible D gene (6 bases). This sample comprised peripheral blood mononuclear cells (PBMCs), obtained at new diagnosis, from a patient treated with antithyroid drugs. This receptor was identified in a female donor with Graves disease. The CDR3 DNA sequence: TGTGCCAGCAACCTACAGGGTGGGCCTAGGAAAGATACGCAGTATTTT. It yields the protein CASNLQGGPRKDTQYF.